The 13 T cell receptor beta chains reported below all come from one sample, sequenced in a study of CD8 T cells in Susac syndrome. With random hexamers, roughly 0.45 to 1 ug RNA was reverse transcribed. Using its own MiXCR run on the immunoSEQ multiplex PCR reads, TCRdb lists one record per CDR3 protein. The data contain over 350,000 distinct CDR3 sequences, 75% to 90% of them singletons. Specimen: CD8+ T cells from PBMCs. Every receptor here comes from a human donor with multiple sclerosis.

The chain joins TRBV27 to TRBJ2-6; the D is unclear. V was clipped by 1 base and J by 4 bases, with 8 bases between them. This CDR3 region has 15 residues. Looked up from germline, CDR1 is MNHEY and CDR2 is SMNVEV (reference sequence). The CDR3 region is CASSLFWLGANVLTF. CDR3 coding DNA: TGTGCCAGCAGTTTATTCTGGCTAGGGGCCAACGTCCTGACTTTC.

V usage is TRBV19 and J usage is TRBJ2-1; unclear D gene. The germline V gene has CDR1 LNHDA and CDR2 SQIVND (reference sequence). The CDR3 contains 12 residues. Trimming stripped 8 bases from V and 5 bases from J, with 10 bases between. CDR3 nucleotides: TGTGCCAGTTTTACAGATGACAATGAGCAGTTCTTC. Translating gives CASFTDDNEQFF.

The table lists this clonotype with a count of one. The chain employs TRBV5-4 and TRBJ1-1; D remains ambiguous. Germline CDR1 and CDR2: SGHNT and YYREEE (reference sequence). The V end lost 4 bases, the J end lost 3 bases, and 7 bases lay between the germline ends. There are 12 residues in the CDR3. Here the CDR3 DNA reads TGTGCCAGCAGCGTCTCGGACACTGAAGCTTTCTTT. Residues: CASSVSDTEAFF.

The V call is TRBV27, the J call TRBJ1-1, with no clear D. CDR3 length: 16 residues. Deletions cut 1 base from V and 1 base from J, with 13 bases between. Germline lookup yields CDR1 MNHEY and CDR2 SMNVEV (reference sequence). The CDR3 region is CASSLWSGQTNTEAFF. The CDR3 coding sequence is TGTGCCAGCAGTTTATGGAGTGGGCAGACGAACACTGAAGCTTTCTTT.

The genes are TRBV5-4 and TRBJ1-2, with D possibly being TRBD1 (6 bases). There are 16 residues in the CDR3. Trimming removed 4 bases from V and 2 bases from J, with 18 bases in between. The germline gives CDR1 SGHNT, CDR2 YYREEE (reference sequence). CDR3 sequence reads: CASSPLGGDPNYGYTF. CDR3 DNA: TGTGCCAGCAGCCCTTTAGGGGGGGATCCAAACTATGGCTACACCTTC.

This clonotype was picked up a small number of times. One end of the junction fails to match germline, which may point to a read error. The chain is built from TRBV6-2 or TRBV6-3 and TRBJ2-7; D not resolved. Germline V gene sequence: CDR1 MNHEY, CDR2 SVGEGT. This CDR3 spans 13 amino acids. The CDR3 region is CASSGVTSYEQYF. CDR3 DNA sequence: TGTGCCAGCAGTGGGGTCACGTCCTACGAACAGTACTTC.

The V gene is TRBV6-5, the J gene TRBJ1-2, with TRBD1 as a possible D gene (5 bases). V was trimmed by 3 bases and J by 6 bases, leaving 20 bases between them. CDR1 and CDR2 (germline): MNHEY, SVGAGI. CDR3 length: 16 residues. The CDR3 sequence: CASSYGSGQPGNGYTF. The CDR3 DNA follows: TGTGCCAGCAGTTATGGGTCGGGGCAGCCCGGCAATGGCTACACCTTC.

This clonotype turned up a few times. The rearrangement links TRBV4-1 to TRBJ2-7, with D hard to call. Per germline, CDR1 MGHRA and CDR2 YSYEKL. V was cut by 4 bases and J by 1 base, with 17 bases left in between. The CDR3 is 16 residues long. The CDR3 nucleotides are TGCGCCAGCAGCCCTTGGGTAGGCAAGTCTTCCTACGAGCAGTACTTC. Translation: CASSPWVGKSSYEQYF.

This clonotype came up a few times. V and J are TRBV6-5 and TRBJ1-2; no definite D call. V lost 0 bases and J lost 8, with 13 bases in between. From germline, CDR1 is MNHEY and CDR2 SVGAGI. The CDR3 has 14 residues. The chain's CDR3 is CASSYSKGFDGYTF. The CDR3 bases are TGTGCCAGCAGTTACTCGAAAGGGTTCGACGGCTACACCTTC.

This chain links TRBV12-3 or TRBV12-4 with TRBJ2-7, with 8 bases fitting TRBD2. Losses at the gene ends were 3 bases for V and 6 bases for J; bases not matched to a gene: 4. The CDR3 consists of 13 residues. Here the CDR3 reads CASSFTRGGEQYF. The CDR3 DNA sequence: TGTGCCAGCAGTTTTACACGGGGGGGCGAGCAGTACTTC.

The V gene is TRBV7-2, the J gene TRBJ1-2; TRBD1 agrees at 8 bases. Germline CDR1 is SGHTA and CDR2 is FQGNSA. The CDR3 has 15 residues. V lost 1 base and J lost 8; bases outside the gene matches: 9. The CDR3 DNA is TGTGCCAGCAGCTTAGTCGACGTCGGACAGGGAGGCTACACCTTC. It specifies CASSLVDVGQGGYTF.

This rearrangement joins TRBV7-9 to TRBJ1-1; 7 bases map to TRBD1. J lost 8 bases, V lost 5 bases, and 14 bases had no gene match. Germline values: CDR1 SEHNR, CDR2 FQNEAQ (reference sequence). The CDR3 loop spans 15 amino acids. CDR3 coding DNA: TGTGCCAGCAGCCCCAGTGGGACAGACAGAGGGGAAGCTTTCTTT. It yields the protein CASSPSGTDRGEAFF.

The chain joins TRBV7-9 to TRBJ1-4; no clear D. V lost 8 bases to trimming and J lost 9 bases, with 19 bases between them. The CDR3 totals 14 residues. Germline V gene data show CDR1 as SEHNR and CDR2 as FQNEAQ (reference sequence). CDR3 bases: TGTGCCAGCGTCGAGAAGGGAACGGGGAAAAAACTGTTTTTT. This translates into CASVEKGTGKKLFF.